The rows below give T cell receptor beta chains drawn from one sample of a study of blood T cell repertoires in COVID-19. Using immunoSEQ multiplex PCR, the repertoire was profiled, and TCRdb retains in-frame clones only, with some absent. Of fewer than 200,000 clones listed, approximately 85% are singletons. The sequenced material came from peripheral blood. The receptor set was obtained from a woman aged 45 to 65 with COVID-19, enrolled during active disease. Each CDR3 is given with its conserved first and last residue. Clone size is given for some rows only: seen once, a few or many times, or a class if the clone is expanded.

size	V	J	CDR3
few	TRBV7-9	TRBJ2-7	CASSTELAGQYF
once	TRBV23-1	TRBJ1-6	CASSPRGTGHSPLHF
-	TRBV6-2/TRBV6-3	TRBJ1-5	CASSPPVQGGWNQPQHF
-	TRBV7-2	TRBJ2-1	CASSLPGNEQFF
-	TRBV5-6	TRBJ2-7	CASSFRATPGEQYF
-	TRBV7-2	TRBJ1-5	CASSLNGDRGWGNQPQHF
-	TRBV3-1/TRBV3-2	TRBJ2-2	CASSQEGAGATGELFF
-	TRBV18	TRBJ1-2	CASSPGSDSNYGYTF
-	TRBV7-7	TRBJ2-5	CASSLAFVERETQYF
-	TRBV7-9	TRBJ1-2	CASSLDPQGGGYTF
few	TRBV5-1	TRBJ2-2	CASSPGDGTGELFF
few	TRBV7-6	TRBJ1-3	CASSLGGGSGNTIYF
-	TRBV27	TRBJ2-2	CASSFGLAGTPNTGELFF
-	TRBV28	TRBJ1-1	CASSSQGYRTEAFF
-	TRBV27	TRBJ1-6	CASSLGGTTNSPLHF
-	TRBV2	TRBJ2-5	CASEYQGAFQETQYF
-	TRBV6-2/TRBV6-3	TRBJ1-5	CASSRFRGNQPQHF
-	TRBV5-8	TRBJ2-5	CASSSGQGKETQYF
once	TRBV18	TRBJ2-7	CASSPSSGGSFYEQYF
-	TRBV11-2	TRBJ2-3	CASSRTKLLPGQGNDTQYF
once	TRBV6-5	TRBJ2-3	CASSPRGGDTQYF
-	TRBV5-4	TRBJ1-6	CASSAQGSSSPLHF
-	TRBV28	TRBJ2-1	CASSLSGGGGYNEQFF
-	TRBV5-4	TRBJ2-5	CASSLPLRGGSETQYF
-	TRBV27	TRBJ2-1	CASSSRLAGGLSYNEQFF
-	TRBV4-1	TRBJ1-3	CASSFGQGVNTIYF
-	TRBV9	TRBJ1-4	CASSLGQASNEKLFF
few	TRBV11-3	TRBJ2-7	CASSLGSSEYYEQYF
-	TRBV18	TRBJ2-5	CASSLNRVETQYF
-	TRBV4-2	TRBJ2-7	CASSQDLLLREQYF
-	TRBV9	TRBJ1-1	CASRGGENTEAFF
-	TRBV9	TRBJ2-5	CASSAQGGETQYF
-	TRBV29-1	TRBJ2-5	CSVQPMDRDQETQYF